Below are 24 T cell receptor beta chains sequenced from a single sample in a study of shared clonotypes between healthy human individuals (TCRdb year 2020). Receptors were amplified or captured by the immunoSEQ multiplex PCR assay. TCRdb took this table from immuneACCESS and kept in-frame rearrangements with V and J called. Such tables lack part of the clones; where checked against another copy, unresolved V genes explain under half of the gap, and the rest is unexplained. In all, the sample holds about 2.4 million clones, and 93% of those were seen once. Jointly, the top ten make up about 0.34% of the sample. The sequenced sample was naive CD4+ T cells from PBMCs. In the paper's terms, the cell subset or site label means: CD45RA+ positively selected. Every receptor here comes from a man aged 18 to 29 in good health. Some clones in this sample may be carry-over from other donors' samples.

The rearrangement joins TRBV5-4 to TRBJ2-2, with 13 bases aligning to TRBD2. V dropped 2 bases and J dropped 8; count of bases not matched to a gene: 9. The germline gives CDR1 SGHNT, CDR2 YYREEE (reference sequence). The CDR3 contains 17 residues. The CDR3 sequence: CASSFPGLAGSRGELFF. CDR3 bases: TGTGCCAGCAGCTTTCCGGGACTAGCGGGGTCAAGGGGGGAGCTGTTTTTT. The variable domain in full, completed from reference TRBV5-4 and TRBJ2-2, reads ETGVTQSPTHLIKTRGQQVTLRCSSQSGHNTVSWYQQALGQGPQFIFQYYREEENGRGNFPPRFSGLQFPNYSSELNVNALELDDSALYLCASSFPGLAGSRGELFFGEGSRLTVL.

The count of this clone is one. The chain carries TRBV29-1 and TRBJ2-5; D gene uncertain. The better agreement between TRBJ2-7 and the DNA end casts doubt on the J call. In germline, CDR1 is SQVTM, CDR2 ANQGSEA. The CDR3 is made up of 16 amino acids. The CDR3 loop reads CSVAAWALNRNYEQYF. The CDR3 coding sequence is TGCAGCGTTGCCGCGTGGGCCCTCAACAGAAACTACGAGCAGTACTTC.

The rearrangement joins TRBV7-2 to TRBJ2-1, with 7 bases fitting TRBD2. The junction had 9 bases not matched to a gene; V was cut back by 3 bases and J by 7 bases. The germline V gene has CDR1 SGHTA and CDR2 FQGNSA. The CDR3 contains 15 residues. For the CDR3, the DNA is TGTGCCAGCAGCTTTACGTCGGGAGCGGGGAATGAGCAGTTCTTC. This translates into CASSFTSGAGNEQFF.

The chain has TRBV5-1 and TRBJ2-2, with 9 nucleotides matching TRBD1. V shed 4 bases and J 4 bases; nucleotides not matched to a gene: 5. Germline CDR1 and CDR2: SGHRS and YFSETQ. The CDR3 has 15 residues. CDR3 protein: CASSIGQGITGELFF. The CDR3 bases are TGCGCCAGCAGCATAGGACAGGGGATCACCGGGGAGCTGTTTTTT.

V gene TRBV5-1 combines with J gene TRBJ2-1; TRBD2 agrees at 9 bases. The germline V gene has CDR1 SGHRS and CDR2 YFSETQ. J gave up 7 bases and V 1 base, and 6 bases lay outside the gene matches. The CDR3 consists of 15 residues. The CDR3 reads CASSLQAGGTNEQFF. CDR3 coding DNA: TGCGCCAGCAGCTTGCAGGCGGGAGGGACGAATGAGCAGTTCTTC.

The chain joins TRBV9 to TRBJ2-1, with TRBD1 matching over 9 bases. CDR1 and CDR2 (germline): SGDLS, YYNGEE. The length of the CDR3 is 14 residues. J lost 8 bases, V lost 4 bases, and 7 bases had no gene match. The CDR3 bases are TGTGCCAGCAGCATTGGACAGGGGATCTATGAGCAGTTCTTC. It encodes CASSIGQGIYEQFF.

V and J are TRBV7-2 and TRBJ1-2; D remains ambiguous. Trimming pared 9 bases from V and 0 bases from J, leaving 20 bases between. Germline-derived CDR1 and CDR2 are SGHTA and FQGNSA. This CDR3 region has 16 residues. CDR3 DNA sequence: TGTGCCAGTCACCTCCAAGGGCCTCCAGCTAACTATGGCTACACCTTC. Its protein product is CASHLQGPPANYGYTF.

This chain links TRBV2 with TRBJ1-2, with D uncertain. V was clipped by 4 bases and J by 2 bases, with 11 bases between them. CDR3 length: 14 amino acids. Germline V CDR1 and CDR2: SNHLY, FYNNEI. CDR3: CASSVVVQNYGYTF. The DNA of the CDR3 is TGTGCCAGCAGTGTCGTAGTCCAGAACTATGGCTACACCTTC. The full variable domain, with the rest looked up from reference TRBV2 and TRBJ1-2, is EPEVTQTPSHQVTQMGQEVILRCVPISNHLYFYWYRQILGQKVEFLVSFYNNEISEKSEIFDDQFSVERPDGSNFTLKIRSTKLEDSAMYFCASSVVVQNYGYTFGSGTRLTVV.

The chain is built from TRBV6-6 and TRBJ1-1; TRBD1 matches at 7 bases. The CDR3 length is 13 residues. Germline CDR1 is MNHNY and CDR2 is SVGAGI (reference sequence). Trimming took 4 bases from V and 11 from J; bases not matched to a gene: 10. CDR3 bases: TGTGCCAGCAGTTCTCCCGGACAGGATCAGGCTTTCTTT. Translating it yields CASSSPGQDQAFF.

As regards this clone: One junction end does not reproduce the germline sequence, and a read error may be involved. The chain uses TRBV4-1 and TRBJ2-7, with D unclear. The CDR3 runs to 14 residues. Germline CDR1 MGHRA, CDR2 YSYEKL. CDR3 bases: TGCGCCAGCAGCCAAGGAGTTAGCTCCCACGAGCAGTACTTC. This codes for CASSQGVSSHEQYF.

The chain combines TRBV28 with TRBJ1-2, with D maybe TRBD1 (5 bases). The V gene's germline CDR1 is MDHEN and CDR2 SYDVKM. This CDR3 has 16 amino acids. The V gene lost 6 bases and the J gene lost 5 bases, with 22 bases spanning the gap. The CDR3 here is CASRTFRDRREYGYTF. In DNA, the CDR3 is TGTGCCAGCAGGACTTTCAGGGACCGAAGAGAGTATGGCTACACCTTC.

The rearrangement links TRBV7-3 to TRBJ2-3; 9 bases are a match to TRBD2. The germline V gene has CDR1 SGHTA and CDR2 FQGTGA. The CDR3 sequence is 16 residues long. The junction had 8 bases not matched to a gene; V was cut back by 5 bases and J by 2 bases. CDR3 in DNA: TGTGCCAGCAGCCCCTCCTTAGCGGGAGCCACAGATACGCAGTATTTT. Translation: CASSPSLAGATDTQYF. The complete variable domain, with remaining parts taken from reference TRBV7-3 and TRBJ2-3, reads GAGVSQTPSNKVTEKGKYVELRCDPISGHTALYWYRQSLGQGPEFLIYFQGTGAADDSGLPNDRFFAVRPEGSVSTLKIQRTERGDSAVYLCASSPSLAGATDTQYFGPGTRLTVL.

A remark on this clone: The sample contains more than one DNA sequence encoding this CDR3. The chain is built from TRBV7-9 and TRBJ1-4, with 7 nucleotides matching TRBD1. This CDR3 has 15 amino acids. J lost 2 bases, V lost 5 bases, and 5 bases had no gene match. Germline lookup yields CDR1 SEHNR and CDR2 FQNEAQ (reference sequence). This CDR3 is CASSLDRATNEKLFF. In DNA, the CDR3 is TGTGCCAGCAGCCTTGACAGGGCTACTAATGAAAAACTGTTTTTT.

The CDR3 DNA reads as TGTGCCAGCAGCTTAGTGGCAGGATACACAGATACGCAGTATTTT. It translates to CASSLVAGYTDTQYF. This chain joins TRBV11-2 and TRBJ2-3; no clear D. Trimming took off 1 base at V and 2 bases at J, with 10 bases between the two ends. The CDR3 sequence is 15 residues long. The V gene's germline CDR1 is SGHAT and CDR2 FQNNGV. Full variable domain (outside the CDR3, taken from reference TRBV11-2 and TRBJ2-3): EAGVAQSPRYKIIEKRQSVAFWCNPISGHATLYWYQQILGQGPKLLIQFQNNGVVDDSQLPKDRFSAERLKGVDSTLKIQPAKLEDSAVYLCASSLVAGYTDTQYFGPGTRLTVL.

As concerns this clone: At one boundary the junction diverges from the germline segment, which might be a read error. The chain is built from TRBV28 and TRBJ2-7; D tentatively fits TRBD1 or TRBD2 (8 bases each). Germline V CDR1 and CDR2: MDHEN, SYDVKM. The CDR3 runs to 15 residues. This chain's CDR3 is CASSLSYSGTGEQYF. The CDR3 DNA reads TGTGCCAGCAGCTTATCATATAGCGGGACAGGCGAGCAGTACTTC.

With respect to this clone: Other nucleotide sequences from this sample produce the same CDR3. The V and J genes are TRBV5-1 and TRBJ1-1, with a tentative D call TRBD1 (5 bases). The CDR3 runs to 13 residues. The V end was cut by 4 bases, the J end by 2 bases, with 9 bases between. CDR1 and CDR2 (germline): SGHRS, YFSETQ. The CDR3 sequence: CASSRDGNTEAFF. The CDR3 nucleotides read TGCGCCAGCAGCCGGGACGGCAACACTGAAGCTTTCTTT.

Regarding this clone: The same CDR3 is also encoded by other DNA sequences in this sample. The CDR3 DNA follows: TGCGCCAGCAGCTTACGGACAGGGTACACCGGGGAGCTGTTTTTT. Translating gives CASSLRTGYTGELFF. The chain combines TRBV5-1 with TRBJ2-2, with 8 bases matching TRBD1. The ends lost 2 bases at V and 3 bases at J; junction bases unmatched: 3. Germline CDR1 is SGHRS and CDR2 is YFSETQ. The CDR3 is 15 residues long.

This sequence joins TRBV11-2 and TRBJ2-1, with D possibly called TRBD1 or TRBD2 (5 bases each). The CDR3 runs to 15 residues. The ends were cut back, 5 bases at V and 5 bases at J, with 16 bases in the middle. Per germline, CDR1 SGHAT and CDR2 FQNNGV. CDR3 nucleotide sequence: TGTGCCAGCAGCCTCGGGGCCCTTGGGGACAATGAGCAGTTCTTC. Protein: CASSLGALGDNEQFF.

Details on this clone: This specimen includes other DNA sequences encoding the same CDR3. This rearrangement joins TRBV7-3 to TRBJ2-3; D may be TRBD2 (6 bases). CDR3 length equals 14 residues. Germline loops: CDR1 SGHTA, CDR2 FQGTGA. Trimming took 1 base from V and 6 from J, leaving 11 bases between them. The CDR3 DNA is TGTGCCAGCAGCTTAAGACTGGCGGGGGATACGCAGTATTTT. It specifies CASSLRLAGDTQYF.

The gene calls are TRBV6-6 and TRBJ1-5, with 9 nucleotides matching TRBD1. V shed 6 bases and J 7 bases; nucleotides not matched to a gene: 10. Germline V gene data show CDR1 as MNHNY and CDR2 as SVGAGI (reference sequence). The CDR3 has 15 residues. The CDR3 DNA reads TGTGCCAGCAGAGGACAGGGGCCCGGTGGGCAGCCCCAGCATTTT. It yields the protein CASRGQGPGGQPQHF.

The CDR3 spells CASTSGGGGAFF. CDR3 sequence (DNA): TGTGCCAGCACCTCGGGTGGGGGGGGAGCTTTCTTT. The V call is TRBV28, the J call TRBJ1-1; TRBD1 is a possible D gene (5 bases). Germline lookup yields CDR1 MDHEN and CDR2 SYDVKM. This CDR3 contains 12 residues. With 7 bases removed from V and 10 bases from J, the gap between germline ends came to 16 bases.

The chain couples TRBV7-8 to TRBJ1-4; D not resolved. The CDR3 extends over 13 amino acids. Germline CDR1 SGHVS, CDR2 FQNEAQ. The V and J ends lost 6 bases and 4 bases respectively, with 9 bases between them. The CDR3 protein is CASRRRFNEKLFF. The CDR3 DNA sequence: TGTGCCAGCAGACGCAGATTTAATGAAAAACTGTTTTTT.

The chain has TRBV6-4 and TRBJ1-2; tentative D call: TRBD1 (5 bases). V lost 3 bases, J lost 7 bases, and 12 bases lay in between. CDR1 and CDR2 (germline): MRHNA, SNTAGT. There are 13 residues in the CDR3. In DNA, the CDR3 is TGTGCCAGCAGTGAGTCGGGGGTCGCTGGCTACACCTTC. Protein: CASSESGVAGYTF.

The J gene is TRBJ2-1, the V gene TRBV7-2, with 9 bases fitting TRBD1. V shed 1 base and J 9 bases; nucleotides not matched to a gene: 4. The CDR3 consists of 14 residues. From germline, CDR1 is SGHTA and CDR2 FQGNSA. In nucleotides, the CDR3 is TGTGCCAGCAGCTTAGACAGGGGGCGGAGTGAGCAGTTCTTC. This gives the protein CASSLDRGRSEQFF.